This T cell receptor beta chain was sequenced during a study of cytomegalovirus exposure and HLA in healthy donors. Study findings and constraints: The study designated roughly 160 TCR beta chains cytomegalovirus-associated. There were some V segments, including TRBV6-2 and TRBV6-3, excluded as indistinguishable. In a later analysis, TCR beta V- and J-gene trimming was associated with a missense DCLRE1C variant.

As concerns this clone: The antigen is unknown.

Germline CDR1 and CDR2: MNHNS and SASEGT. V was cut by 7 bases and J by 7 bases, with 13 bases left in between. The CDR3 contains 13 residues. PCR used 60 Vbeta primers and 13 Jbeta primers. In the authors' workflow: Some 11 million of the approximately 80 million unique TCR beta chains counted in a later analysis were shared. This table comes from immunoSEQ multiplex PCR, and its TCRdb copy is limited to in-frame clones, with some not included. V and J calls and clone size follow that table, whereas D and trimming were derived from the DNA. The data show 150,000 to 200,000 clones, approximately 79% seen once.

The sequencing sample was made of PBMCs. The V and J genes are TRBV6-1 and TRBJ2-2, with D maybe TRBD2 (6 bases). This receptor was identified in a man in his forties in good health and CMV-seropositive. The CDR3 DNA is TGTGCCAGCACGGGACTTTTCCTCGGGGAGCTGTTTTTT. It is translated as CASTGLFLGELFF.